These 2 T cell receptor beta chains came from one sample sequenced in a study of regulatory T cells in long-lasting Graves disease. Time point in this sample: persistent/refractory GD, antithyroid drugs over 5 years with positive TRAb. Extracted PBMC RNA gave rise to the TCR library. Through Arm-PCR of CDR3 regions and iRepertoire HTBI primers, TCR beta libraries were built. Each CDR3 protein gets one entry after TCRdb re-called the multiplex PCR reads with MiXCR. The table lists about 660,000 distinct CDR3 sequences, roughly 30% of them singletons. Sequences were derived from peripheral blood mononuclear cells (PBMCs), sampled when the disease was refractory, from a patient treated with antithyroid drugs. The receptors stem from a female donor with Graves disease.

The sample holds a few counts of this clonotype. For the CDR3, the DNA is TGTGCCAGCAGCTTAGACGGACTAAGCTATGGCTACACCTTC. The encoded protein is CASSLDGLSYGYTF. The chain employs TRBV7-9 and TRBJ1-2; D unresolved. Looked up from germline, CDR1 is SEHNR and CDR2 is FQNEAQ (reference sequence). This CDR3 has 14 residues. V was pared by 1 base and J by 4 bases, with 10 bases between.

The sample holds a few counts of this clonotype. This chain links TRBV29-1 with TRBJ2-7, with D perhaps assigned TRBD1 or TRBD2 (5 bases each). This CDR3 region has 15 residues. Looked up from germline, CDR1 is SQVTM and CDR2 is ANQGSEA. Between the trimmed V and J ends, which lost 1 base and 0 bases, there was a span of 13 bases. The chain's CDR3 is CSVEGGGLSSYEQYF. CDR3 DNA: TGCAGCGTTGAAGGTGGGGGTCTGAGCTCCTACGAGCAGTACTTC.